Presented here are 29 T cell receptor beta chains from one specimen sequenced in a study of response to subunit inactivated influenza vaccine. MiXCR was run by TCRdb on the RT-PCR reads, yielding one entry per CDR3 protein. This table holds about 500,000 distinct CDR3 sequences, around 13% found once. The sequences come from PBMCs from blood, collected roughly 45 days after vaccination. These TCRs come from a middle-aged man who received an inactivated influenza vaccine.

In its sample, this clonotype was seen a few times. V usage is TRBV2 and J usage is TRBJ1-1; 7 positions match TRBD1. This CDR3 contains 13 residues. Germline V gene data show CDR1 as SNHLY and CDR2 as FYNNEI. The J segment lost 5 bases and the V segment lost 6 bases, leaving 6 bases of the junction unmatched. The CDR3 sequence is CASRGTEGTEAFF. The CDR3 nucleotides are TGTGCCAGCAGGGGGACAGAGGGGACTGAAGCTTTCTTT.

The V call is TRBV20-1, the J call TRBJ1-2; 10 nucleotides agree with TRBD1. J lost 8 bases, V lost 7 bases, and 10 bases had no gene match. The CDR3 is 13 amino acids. The germline V gene has CDR1 DFQATT and CDR2 SNEGSKA (reference sequence). Written as DNA, the CDR3 is TGCAGTGTAAGAACCGGGACAGGGGTCGGCTACACCTTC. Protein sequence: CSVRTGTGVGYTF.

Many counts were recorded for this clonotype. The V call is TRBV9, the J call TRBJ2-1; D not certain. Trimming removed 3 bases from V and 8 bases from J, with 15 bases in between. The CDR3 consists of 14 residues. Germline V gives CDR1 SGDLS, CDR2 YYNGEE. CDR3 DNA sequence: TGTGCCAGCAGCGCCCCCCCGGCATCATATGAGCAGTTCTTC. Its protein is CASSAPPASYEQFF.

This rearrangement joins TRBV6-1 to TRBJ1-1, with D maybe TRBD1 (6 bases). V was shortened by 1 base and J by 1 base, with 7 bases between the two germline ends. Germline V lookup: CDR1 MNHNS, CDR2 SASEGT. The CDR3 runs to 14 residues. The CDR3 protein is CASSEGTANTEAFF. CDR3 nucleotides: TGTGCCAGCAGTGAAGGGACAGCGAACACTGAAGCTTTCTTT.

This clonotype has ten or more counts. This chain links TRBV7-8 with TRBJ2-7, with D perhaps TRBD2 (5 bases). Between the trimmed V and J ends, which lost 5 bases and 2 bases, there was a span of 10 bases. Germline V lookup: CDR1 SGHVS, CDR2 FQNEAQ. The CDR3 totals 13 residues. This chain's CDR3 is CASSRRDTYEQYF. In DNA, the CDR3 is TGTGCCAGCAGCCGCCGGGATACCTACGAGCAGTACTTC.

The sample holds a few counts of this clonotype. This chain connects TRBV7-2 to TRBJ2-4; a weak D match, TRBD1 (5 bases). V was trimmed by 1 base and J by 9 bases, leaving 10 bases between them. The CDR3 runs to 13 residues. Germline loops: CDR1 SGHTA, CDR2 FQGNSA. The CDR3 here is CASSLGRAGIQYF. CDR3 DNA: TGTGCCAGCAGCTTAGGCAGGGCAGGCATTCAGTACTTC.

The chain joins TRBV28 to TRBJ2-7, with a possible D match to TRBD1 (7 bases). V dropped 7 bases and J dropped 6 bases, with 22 bases sitting between them. The CDR3 is made up of 15 amino acids. The germline V gene has CDR1 MDHEN and CDR2 SYDVKM. The CDR3 DNA follows: TGTGCCAGCAACTTTATAGGAGGGGGCGAAGGCGAGCAGTACTTC. Translation gives CASNFIGGGEGEQYF.

This clonotype was observed at least ten times. The chain couples TRBV11-1 to TRBJ1-1; tentatively, D is TRBD1 (5 bases). Germline V gives CDR1 SGHAT, CDR2 FQDESV (reference sequence). This CDR3 is built from 15 residues. Between the trimmed V and J ends, which lost 5 bases and 1 base, there was a span of 14 bases. CDR3 sequence (DNA): TGTGCCAGCAGCCGCCGGGACGGACAGAACACTGAAGCTTTCTTT. Amino acids: CASSRRDGQNTEAFF.

V usage is TRBV6-2 or TRBV6-3 and J usage is TRBJ2-1; TRBD2 matches 13 bases. V was clipped by 3 bases and J by 4 bases; unmatched bases: 9. Germline V gives CDR1 MNHEY, CDR2 SVGEGT. This CDR3 spans 18 amino acids. The CDR3 DNA follows: TGTGCCAGCAGTTATCCCCCCTGGACTAGCGGGAGTTACAATGAGCAGTTCTTC. It translates to CASSYPPWTSGSYNEQFF.

This clonotype appeared a few times. The chain joins TRBV4-3 to TRBJ2-5, with 10 bases fitting TRBD1. The V and J ends lost 1 base and 4 bases, in that order; junction bases with no gene match: 6. This CDR3 spans 16 amino acids. The germline V gene has CDR1 LGHNA and CDR2 YSLEER. As DNA, the CDR3 is TGCGCCAGCAGCCAAGGACAGGGGGCTTCATTAGAGACCCAGTACTTC. Protein product: CASSQGQGASLETQYF.

This clonotype occurred a few times. The chain joins TRBV20-1 to TRBJ2-7, with 10 bases aligning to TRBD2. V was clipped by 3 bases and J by 1 base; unmatched bases: 6. The CDR3 is 15 amino acids. Germline loops: CDR1 DFQATT, CDR2 SNEGSKA (reference sequence). As DNA, the CDR3 is TGCAGTGCTAGTGATCTAGCGGGAGAGTCCTACGAGCAGTACTTC. Translated: CSASDLAGESYEQYF.

This clonotype was counted a few times. V usage is TRBV6-2 or TRBV6-3 and J usage is TRBJ2-7, with 10 bases lining up with TRBD1. The CDR3 is 16 amino acids. Germline assignment: CDR1 MNHEY and CDR2 SVGEGT. Germline trimming cut 0 bases from V and 6 bases from J; bases unmatched to any gene: 8. The CDR3 spells CASSYSAEGQGVEQYF. The DNA of the CDR3 is TGTGCCAGCAGTTACTCCGCAGAAGGACAGGGGGTCGAGCAGTACTTC.

V usage is TRBV9 and J usage is TRBJ2-1; no reliable D call. V lost 0 bases and J lost 8, with 15 bases in between. CDR1 SGDLS and CDR2 YYNGEE come from the germline V gene. The CDR3 contains 15 residues. CDR3 nucleotide sequence: TGTGCCAGCAGCGTAGAAGGGCTAGAGATCGATGAGCAGTTCTTC. Protein: CASSVEGLEIDEQFF.

This clonotype was detected only a few times. The chain employs TRBV7-9 and TRBJ1-2; D is perhaps TRBD1 (5 bases). Germline lookup yields CDR1 SEHNR and CDR2 FQNEAQ (reference sequence). Trimming left V 5 bases short and J 8 bases short, with 15 bases between. This CDR3 contains 13 residues. The CDR3 sequence is CASSPGTASGYTF. DNA for the CDR3: TGTGCCAGCAGCCCAGGGACCGCTAGCGGCTACACCTTC. The full variable domain, its missing parts supplied by reference TRBV7-9 and TRBJ1-2, is DTGVSQNPRHKITKRGQNVTFRCDPISEHNRLYWYRQTLGQGPEFLTYFQNEAQLEKSRLLSDRFSAERPKGSFSTLEIQRTEQGDSAMYLCASSPGTASGYTFGSGTRLTVV.

This chain links TRBV28 with TRBJ1-4, with D maybe TRBD1 (5 bases). This CDR3 has 17 residues. Germline CDR1 and CDR2: MDHEN and SYDVKM. Between the trimmed V and J ends, which lost 6 bases and 1 base, there was a span of 18 bases. The CDR3, as DNA: TGTGCCAGCAGGCGCGCTTTTAAGGGGAGAACTAATGAAAAACTGTTTTTT. Amino acid sequence: CASRRAFKGRTNEKLFF.

The J gene is TRBJ2-7, the V gene TRBV20-1; 7 bases align to TRBD1. The CDR3 contains 13 residues. Losses at the gene ends were 5 bases for V and 2 bases for J; bases not matched to a gene: 6. The V gene's germline CDR1 is DFQATT and CDR2 SNEGSKA (reference sequence). The CDR3 region has the DNA TGCAGTGCTTCACGGGACAGCACCTACGAGCAGTACTTC. This sequence encodes CSASRDSTYEQYF.

At least ten counts were recorded for this clonotype. V and J are TRBV2 and TRBJ2-2, with unresolved D. Germline assignment: CDR1 SNHLY and CDR2 FYNNEI. This CDR3 has 14 amino acids. V lost 4 bases, J lost 4 bases, and 10 bases lay in between. The CDR3 sequence is CASSAGVGTGELFF. The CDR3, as DNA: TGTGCCAGCAGTGCTGGGGTGGGCACCGGGGAGCTGTTTTTT.

This clonotype has only a few counts. The chain joins TRBV20-1 to TRBJ2-1, with 11 bases lining up with TRBD2. After removal of 5 bases from V and 9 bases from J, the junction contained 15 bases not matched to a gene. The V gene's germline CDR1 is DFQATT and CDR2 SNEGSKA (reference sequence). The CDR3 runs 16 residues. Here the CDR3 reads CSALPAVAGGYPEQFF. The CDR3 coding sequence is TGCAGTGCTCTGCCCGCGGTAGCGGGAGGGTATCCTGAGCAGTTCTTC.

CDR3 bases: TGTGCCAGCATGCCCCCGGGACAGGGCTACAATGAGCAGTTCTTC. As protein: CASMPPGQGYNEQFF. V and J are TRBV25-1 and TRBJ2-1; 9 nucleotides align to TRBD1. This CDR3 contains 15 residues. The V and J ends lost 7 bases and 3 bases, in that order; junction bases with no gene match: 7. The germline CDR1 and CDR2 sequences are MGHDK and SYGVNS.

The rearrangement uses TRBV28 and TRBJ1-2; D unresolved. V shed 6 bases and J shed 3 bases, with 14 bases lying between them. Germline-derived CDR1 and CDR2 are MDHEN and SYDVKM. The CDR3 consists of 14 residues. The CDR3 DNA reads TGTGCCAGCAGCCGGAGGGATCCGTACTATGGCTACACCTTC. It yields the protein CASSRRDPYYGYTF.

This clonotype was observed a few times. The chain has TRBV29-1 and TRBJ2-7, with TRBD1 as a possible D gene (6 bases). V lost 6 bases and J 3 bases, leaving 15 bases between the germline ends. Germline CDR1 SQVTM, CDR2 ANQGSEA. There are 13 residues in the CDR3. Here the CDR3 reads CSVPLQGGYEQYF. The CDR3 DNA sequence: TGCAGCGTCCCCCTACAGGGTGGCTACGAGCAGTACTTC.

This clonotype was counted only a few times. The chain uses TRBV20-1 and TRBJ1-6; D not resolved. The CDR3 sequence is 11 residues long. Trimming cost V 4 bases and J 10 bases, with 8 bases left between them. Germline V gives CDR1 DFQATT, CDR2 SNEGSKA (reference sequence). The CDR3 DNA sequence: TGCAGTGCTACAGGAGGCTCACCCCTCCACTTT. It is translated as CSATGGSPLHF.

The genes are TRBV12-3 or TRBV12-4 and TRBJ2-7; TRBD1 matches 7 bases. The CDR3 runs to 15 residues. The trim removed 6 bases at V and 5 bases at J, leaving 13 bases unmatched. The CDR3 nucleotides read TGTGCCAGCAGAAGAGGGGCAGGGGGACGGAACGAGCAGTACTTC. Residues: CASRRGAGGRNEQYF.

V is TRBV7-9 and J is TRBJ1-5; TRBD1 aligns across 7 bases. The germline CDR1 and CDR2 sequences are SEHNR and FQNEAQ (reference sequence). The CDR3 runs to 14 residues. Unmatched junction bases numbered 7, after V lost 6 bases and J lost 5 bases. This CDR3 is CASSPGQVDQPQHF. The DNA for the CDR3 is TGTGCCAGCAGTCCCGGACAGGTCGATCAGCCCCAGCATTTT.

J is TRBJ2-7 and V is TRBV11-2; D gene ambiguous. The J call is doubtful: the DNA matches TRBJ2-1 better. In germline, CDR1 is SGHAT, CDR2 FQNNGV. The CDR3 length is 14 residues. The CDR3 bases are TGTGCCAGCAGTCACTGGACCCGACCCTACGAGCAGTTCTTC. Protein: CASSHWTRPYEQFF.

Ten or more counts support this clonotype. The chain recombines TRBV6-5 with TRBJ1-1, with D uncertain. V lost 0 bases and J lost 0, with 5 bases in between. The CDR3 is 14 residues long. Germline values: CDR1 MNHEY, CDR2 SVGAGI. The CDR3 nucleotides read TGTGCCAGCAGTTACTCCCTACTGAACACTGAAGCTTTCTTT. Encoded protein: CASSYSLLNTEAFF.

The CDR3 loop is CASSKDYAYEQYF. The CDR3, as DNA: TGTGCCAGCAGCAAAGATTATGCCTACGAGCAGTACTTC. The chain is built from TRBV21-1 and TRBJ2-7. TRBV21-1 is classified as a pseudogene. The CDR3 is 13 amino acids.

V is TRBV3-1 and J is TRBJ1-1; no clear D. The V end was cut by 3 bases, the J end by 2 bases, with 10 bases between. Germline V gene lookup returns CDR1 LGHDT and CDR2 YNNKEL (reference sequence). The CDR3 consists of 14 residues. In DNA, the CDR3 is TGTGCCAGCAGCCACAGAGGGTACAACACTGAAGCTTTCTTT. It yields the protein CASSHRGYNTEAFF.

The chain carries TRBV20-1 and TRBJ1-5, with D possibly TRBD1 on 5 matching bases. CDR1 and CDR2 (germline): DFQATT, SNEGSKA (reference sequence). V lost 3 bases and J 7 bases, leaving 16 bases between the germline ends. This CDR3 has 14 amino acids. The CDR3 DNA reads TGCAGTGCTAGTAGGGGTCCGGGGTTACAGCCCCAGCATTTT. Translation gives CSASRGPGLQPQHF.